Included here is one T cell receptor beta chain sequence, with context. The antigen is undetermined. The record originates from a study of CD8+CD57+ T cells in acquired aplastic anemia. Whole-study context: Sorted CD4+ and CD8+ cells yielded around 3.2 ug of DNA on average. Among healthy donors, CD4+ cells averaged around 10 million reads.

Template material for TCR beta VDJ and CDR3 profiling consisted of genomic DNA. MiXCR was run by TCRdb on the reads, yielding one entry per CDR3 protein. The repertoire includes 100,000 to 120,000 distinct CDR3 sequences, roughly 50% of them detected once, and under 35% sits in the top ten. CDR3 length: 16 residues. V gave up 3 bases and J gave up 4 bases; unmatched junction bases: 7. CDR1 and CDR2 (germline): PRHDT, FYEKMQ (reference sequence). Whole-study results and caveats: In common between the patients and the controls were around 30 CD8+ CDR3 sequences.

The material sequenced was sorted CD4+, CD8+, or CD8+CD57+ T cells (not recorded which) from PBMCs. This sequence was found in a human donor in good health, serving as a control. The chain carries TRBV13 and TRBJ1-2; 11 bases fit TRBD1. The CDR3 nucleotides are TGTGCCAGCAGCTTGGGGACAGGGGGTATTGGCTATGGCTACACCTTC. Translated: CASSLGTGGIGYGYTF.